A single sample gave rise to the 20 T cell receptor beta chains below, sequenced in a study of tumor-infiltrating lymphocytes in primary liver carcinoma. Germline DNA was also extracted, with blood RNA taken from unsorted whole blood. Making TCR beta cDNA involved approximately 510 ng total RNA and a constant-region primer. Libraries for TCR beta were built through three nested multiplex PCR rounds, which together made up a slightly modified ARM-PCR procedure. PCR rounds one and two used TRBV1-TRBV30 forward primers with a C-beta reverse primer for around 11 cycles each. TCRdb re-called the multiplex PCR reads with MiXCR, one entry per CDR3 protein. The sample yields about 320,000 distinct CDR3 sequences, more than 55% seen once. Sequencing input: peripheral blood. Receptors originate from a woman in her thirties with primary liver carcinoma and hepatitis B virus infection.

V is TRBV30 and J is TRBJ1-5, with 7 bases fitting TRBD1. The J segment lost 7 bases and the V segment lost 2 bases, leaving 5 bases of the junction unmatched. The germline CDR1 and CDR2 sequences are GTSNPN and SVGIG (reference sequence). The length of the CDR3 is 13 residues. The CDR3 sequence: CAWSSGGRQPQHF. In DNA, the CDR3 is TGTGCCTGGAGTTCAGGGGGAAGGCAGCCCCAGCATTTT. Full variable domain (rest looked up from reference TRBV30 and TRBJ1-5): SQTIHQWPATLVQPVGSPLSLECTVEGTSNPNLYWYRQAAGRGLQLLFYSVGIGQISSEVPQNLSASRPQDRQFILSSKKLLLSDSGFYLCAWSSGGRQPQHFGDGTRLSIL.

This clonotype was counted many times. CDR3 nucleotide sequence: TGTGCCAGCAGTTACTCGTTAGGGACAGATAATTCACCCCTCCACTTT. The encoded protein is CASSYSLGTDNSPLHF. The rearrangement uses TRBV6-5 and TRBJ1-6; 7 nucleotides align to TRBD1. CDR1 is MNHEY and CDR2 is SVGAGI in the germline V gene. The CDR3 covers 16 residues. V shed 0 bases, J shed 5 bases, and the junction held 4 bases outside the gene matches.

About this clonotype: The germline gene is not matched at one end of the junction; a read error may be the cause. The J gene is TRBJ2-4, the V gene TRBV28; D tentatively reads TRBD1 or TRBD2 (5 bases each). Germline assignment: CDR1 MDHEN and CDR2 SYDVKM. This CDR3 spans 15 amino acids. The CDR3 spells CVSSLGGTVKNIQYF. The CDR3 DNA sequence: TGTGTCAGCAGTTTAGGTGGGACGGTGAAAAACATTCAGTACTTC.

This clonotype has more than one count but fewer than ten. This may come from a read error, since a much larger clone is one base off. This chain joins TRBV12-5 and TRBJ2-1; 7 bases align to TRBD1. CDR1 is LGHNT, CDR2 FRNRAP, per germline. The length of the CDR3 is 15 residues. CDR3 loop: CASGRTGLRYNVQFF. The CDR3 nucleotides are TGTGCTAGTGGGAGGACAGGCCTTAGATACAATGTGCAGTTCTTC.

This clonotype has a count of ten or more. This clone may be a read error of a much larger clone one base away. The chain is built from TRBV11-1 and TRBJ2-1; 9 bases align to TRBD2. The CDR3 covers 16 residues. CDR1 and CDR2 (germline): SGHAT, FQDESV (reference sequence). For the CDR3, the DNA is TGTGCCGGCAGCAAAAGCCGGACTAGCGACTACAATGAGCAGTTCTTC. Its protein product is CAGSKSRTSDYNEQFF.

The chain carries TRBV14 and TRBJ2-7, with TRBD2 identical over 9 bases. Germline loops: CDR1 SGHDN, CDR2 FVKESK. The CDR3 loop spans 15 amino acids. V trimming: 1 base; J trimming: 4 bases; junction bases outside the gene matches: 5. The chain's CDR3 is CASSQAGLAKYEQYF. The CDR3 DNA reads as TGTGCCAGCAGCCAAGCCGGACTAGCGAAATACGAGCAGTACTTC.

This chain uses TRBV28 with TRBJ2-7; D not certain. Germline assignment: CDR1 MDHEN and CDR2 SYDVKM. V lost 4 bases, J lost 3 bases, and 7 bases lay in between. The CDR3 has 12 residues. This CDR3 is CASSSRDYEQYF. In nucleotides, the CDR3 is TGTGCCAGCAGTTCAAGGGACTACGAGCAGTACTTC.

This clonotype was picked up one time. The rearrangement uses TRBV5-1 and TRBJ2-1, with 7 positions matching TRBD2. The J segment lost 8 bases and the V segment lost 0 bases, leaving 8 bases of the junction unmatched. This CDR3 spans 15 amino acids. Looked up from germline, CDR1 is SGHRS and CDR2 is YFSETQ. Written as DNA, the CDR3 is TGCGCCAGCAGCTTGGCCGGGGGAGGGCTTGATGAGCAGTTCTTC. This encodes CASSLAGGGLDEQFF.

A remark on this clonotype: This sequence may be a read error, since a much larger clone differs from it by one base. The chain has TRBV12-3 or TRBV12-4 and TRBJ2-2; 16 bases align to TRBD2. The CDR3 has 19 amino acids. CDR3 protein: CASSPPGLAGGSNTGEPFF. CDR3 nucleotides: TGTGCCAGCAGTCCTCCGGGACTAGCGGGAGGGTCGAACACCGGGGAGCCGTTTTTT.

The J gene is TRBJ2-7, the V gene TRBV7-9, with 10 bases aligning to TRBD1. The CDR3 runs to 16 residues. Per the germline V gene, CDR1 is SEHNR and CDR2 is FQNEAQ (reference sequence). The V segment lost 6 bases and the J segment 5 bases; nucleotides outside the gene matches: 13. For the CDR3, the DNA is TGTGCCAGCAGTTCGACAGGGGGCGCTATCGGGAACGAGCAGTACTTC. Translated: CASSSTGGAIGNEQYF.

Details on this clonotype: The junction departs from the called germline gene at one end, perhaps through a read error. This chain links TRBV4-1 with TRBJ1-2; no clear D. Germline assignment: CDR1 MGHRA and CDR2 YSYEKL. The CDR3 spans 16 residues. The CDR3 protein is CTSSQGLTGRPDGYTF. CDR3 DNA sequence: TGCACCAGCAGTCAAGGCCTGACCGGGAGGCCGGACGGCTACACCTTC.

To note about this clonotype: This clone may be a read error of a much larger clone one base away. This chain connects TRBV6-5 to TRBJ1-6; TRBD1 might be the D (5 bases). Looked up from germline, CDR1 is MNHEY and CDR2 is SVGAGI. The V gene lost 6 bases and the J gene lost 9 bases, with 9 bases spanning the gap. The CDR3 is 12 residues long. The CDR3, as DNA: TGTGCCAGCAGCCAAACAGGTTCACCCCTCCACTTT. It encodes CASSQTGSPLHF.

With respect to this clonotype: A junction boundary mismatches the germline segment, possibly from a read error. The V and J genes are TRBV6-2 or TRBV6-3 and TRBJ2-6; maybe TRBD1 (5 bases). The CDR3 is 13 residues long. Per germline, CDR1 MNHEY and CDR2 SVGEGT. The CDR3 protein is CASHRAGANVPTF. The CDR3 DNA is TGTGCCAGCCACCGAGCTGGGGCCAACGTCCCGACTTTC.

On this clonotype: A read error may be the cause here, since a much bigger clone is one base away. The J gene is TRBJ2-7, the V gene TRBV12-3 or TRBV12-4, with D maybe TRBD1 (5 bases). CDR3 length equals 16 residues. The DNA for the CDR3 is TGTGCCAACAGTCCTAGTCAGGGCTTACCCACCTACGAGCAGTACTTC. Encoded protein: CANSPSQGLPTYEQYF.

In its sample, this clonotype was seen many times. The chain links TRBV29-1 to TRBJ2-7; D tentatively fits TRBD1 or TRBD2 (5 bases each). The CDR3 totals 14 residues. CDR1 and CDR2 from the germline V gene are SQVTM and ANQGSEA. V was clipped by 7 bases and J by 6 bases, with 22 bases between them. CDR3 DNA sequence: TGCAGCGCACGAGCCGGGACGCGGGTCGGCGAGCAGTACTTC. Protein sequence: CSARAGTRVGEQYF.

This clonotype has ten or more counts. The V gene is TRBV12-3 or TRBV12-4, the J gene TRBJ2-3, with TRBD2 matching 7 bases. V lost 5 bases to trimming and J lost 4 bases; unmatched junction nucleotides: 9. The CDR3 totals 15 residues. The CDR3 coding sequence is TGTGCCAGCAGTATCGCGGGGGAAGGGGCAGATACGCAGTATTTT. This codes for CASSIAGEGADTQYF.

This clonotype was counted a few times. The chain joins TRBV28 to TRBJ2-1, with 11 bases matching TRBD2. The CDR3 is 16 residues long. Unmatched junction bases numbered 7, after V lost 7 bases and J lost 2 bases. Germline V gene lookup returns CDR1 MDHEN and CDR2 SYDVKM. CDR3 in DNA: TGTGCCAGCAATGGGGGTAGCGGGAGGGCCTACAATGAGCAGTTCTTC. Protein: CASNGGSGRAYNEQFF.

The genes are TRBV29-1 and TRBJ2-7; D is perhaps TRBD2 (5 bases). The CDR3 totals 13 residues. The germline gives CDR1 SQVTM, CDR2 ANQGSEA. Trimming cost V 7 bases and J 2 bases, with 15 bases left between them. For the CDR3, the DNA is TGCAGCGCACGGGAAACCACCACCTACGAGCAGTACTTC. Translated: CSARETTTYEQYF.

This clonotype was seen only once. A clone one base away is much larger, so this may be a read error. The chain uses TRBV12-3 or TRBV12-4 and TRBJ2-5, with 7 bases identical to TRBD1. Losses at the gene ends were 5 bases for V and 5 bases for J; bases not matched to a gene: 11. This CDR3 is built from 15 residues. The CDR3 DNA sequence: TGTGCCAGCAGTCACCAAAGAGGGGGCAGGGAGACCCAGTACTTC. It specifies CASSHQRGGRETQYF.

Of note for this clonotype: Since a much larger clone is just one base distant, this may be a read error. V is TRBV29-1 and J is TRBJ1-1; D gene unclear. V was shortened by 4 bases and J by 1 base, with 7 bases between the two germline ends. This CDR3 has 12 amino acids. CDR1 and CDR2 (germline): SQVTM, ANQGSEA. CDR3 sequence reads: CSVAHPNTEAFF. The CDR3, as DNA: TGCAGCGTTGCACACCCGAACACTGAAGCTTTCTTT.